The entry that follows covers one T cell receptor beta chain sequence. RNA amounts of about 0.45 to 1 ug underwent reverse transcription with random hexamers. TCRdb re-called the immunoSEQ multiplex PCR reads with MiXCR, one entry per CDR3 protein. The sample shows under 250,000 distinct CDR3 sequences, roughly 95% of them seen only once. Trimming pared 0 bases from V and 3 bases from J, leaving 11 bases between. Germline V gene sequence: CDR1 GTSNPN, CDR2 SVGIG (reference sequence). This CDR3 is 15 amino acids long. The entry originates in a study of CD8 T cells in Susac syndrome. The sample was CD4+ T cells from PBMCs. The V call is TRBV30, the J call TRBJ2-2; no clear D. This clonotype was sampled from a human donor with multiple sclerosis. CDR3 region: CAWSVSRADTGELFF. The CDR3 DNA reads as TGTGCCTGGAGTGTCTCTCGGGCTGACACCGGGGAGCTGTTTTTT.